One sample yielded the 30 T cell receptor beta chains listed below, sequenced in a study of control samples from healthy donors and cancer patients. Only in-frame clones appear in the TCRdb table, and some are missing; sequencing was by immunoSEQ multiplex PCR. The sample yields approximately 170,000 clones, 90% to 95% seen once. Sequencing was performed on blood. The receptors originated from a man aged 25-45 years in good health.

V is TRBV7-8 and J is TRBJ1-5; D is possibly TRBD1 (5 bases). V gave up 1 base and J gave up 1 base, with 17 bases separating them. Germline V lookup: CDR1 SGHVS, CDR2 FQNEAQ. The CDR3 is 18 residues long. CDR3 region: CASSLGSFNRGSNQPQHF. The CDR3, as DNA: TGTGCCAGCAGCTTAGGATCGTTCAATAGGGGAAGCAATCAGCCCCAGCATTTT.

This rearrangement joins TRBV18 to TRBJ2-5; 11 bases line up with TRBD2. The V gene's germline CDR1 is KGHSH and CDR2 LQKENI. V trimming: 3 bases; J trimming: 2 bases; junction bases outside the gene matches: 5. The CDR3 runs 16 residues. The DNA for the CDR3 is TGTGCCAGCTCACCCCCTAGCGGGGGGCCTCAAGAGACCCAGTACTTC. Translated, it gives CASSPPSGGPQETQYF. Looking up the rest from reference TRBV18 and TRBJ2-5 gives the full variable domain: NAGVMQNPRHLVRRRGQEARLRCSPMKGHSHVYWYRQLPEEGLKFMVYLQKENIIDESGMPKERFSAEFPKEGPSILRIQQVVRGDSAAYFCASSPPSGGPQETQYFGPGTRLLVL.

The CDR3 loop reads CASSYNYEQYF. Written as DNA, the CDR3 is TGTGCCAGCAGTTACAACTACGAGCAGTACTTC. V usage is TRBV6-2 or TRBV6-3 and J usage is TRBJ2-7; D is ambiguous. The CDR3 contains 11 residues. The V gene's germline CDR1 is MNHEY and CDR2 SVGEGT. The germline V and J ends were trimmed by 2 bases and 3 bases, with 2 bases remaining between them.

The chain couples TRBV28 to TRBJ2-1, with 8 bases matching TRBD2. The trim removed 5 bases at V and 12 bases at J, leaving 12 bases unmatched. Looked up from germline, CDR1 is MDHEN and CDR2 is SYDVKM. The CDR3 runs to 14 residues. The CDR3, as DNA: TGTGCCAGCAGTCTGCCCGGGGGACTAGGGTCGCAGTTCTTC. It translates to CASSLPGGLGSQFF.

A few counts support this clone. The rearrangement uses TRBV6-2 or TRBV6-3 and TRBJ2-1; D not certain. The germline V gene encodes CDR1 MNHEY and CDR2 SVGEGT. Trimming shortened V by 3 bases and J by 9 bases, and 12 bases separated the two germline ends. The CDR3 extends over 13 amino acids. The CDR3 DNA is TGTGCCAGCAGTTATTCCGGATCTTTTGAGCAGTTCTTC. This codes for CASSYSGSFEQFF.

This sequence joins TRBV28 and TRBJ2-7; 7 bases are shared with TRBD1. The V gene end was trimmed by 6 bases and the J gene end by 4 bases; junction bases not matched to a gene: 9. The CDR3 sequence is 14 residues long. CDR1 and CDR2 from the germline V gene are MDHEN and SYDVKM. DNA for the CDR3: TGTGCCAGCAGCACCGGAAGGGGGCTATACGAGCAGTACTTC. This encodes CASSTGRGLYEQYF.

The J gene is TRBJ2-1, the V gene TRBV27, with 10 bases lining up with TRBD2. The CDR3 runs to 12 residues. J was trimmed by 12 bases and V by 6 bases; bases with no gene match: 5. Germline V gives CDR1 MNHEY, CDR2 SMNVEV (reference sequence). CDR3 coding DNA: TGTGCCAGCAGATCTAGCGGGGGTCCGCAGTTCTTC. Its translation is CASRSSGGPQFF.

In DNA form, the CDR3 reads TGTGCCAGCAGCCCCACGGGGGGAGGGGTAAATGAAAAACTGTTTTTT. Protein: CASSPTGGGVNEKLFF. This chain connects TRBV9 to TRBJ1-4; the D gene is possibly TRBD1 (5 bases). The CDR3 spans 16 residues. The V end was cut by 4 bases, the J end by 5 bases, with 18 bases between. Germline V lookup: CDR1 SGDLS, CDR2 YYNGEE.

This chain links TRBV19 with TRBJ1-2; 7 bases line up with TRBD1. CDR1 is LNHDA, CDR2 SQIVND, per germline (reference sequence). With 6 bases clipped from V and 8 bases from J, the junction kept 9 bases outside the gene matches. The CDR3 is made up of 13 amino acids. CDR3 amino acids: CASSLQGTRGYTF. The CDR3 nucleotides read TGTGCCAGTAGCCTACAGGGGACTAGGGGCTACACCTTC.

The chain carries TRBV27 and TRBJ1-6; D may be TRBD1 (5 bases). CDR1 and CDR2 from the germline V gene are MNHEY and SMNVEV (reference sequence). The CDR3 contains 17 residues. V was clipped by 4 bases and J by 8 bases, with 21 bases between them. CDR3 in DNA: TGTGCCAGCAGTTCTAACAGGAATCAGAAGGCAGATTCACCCCTCCACTTT. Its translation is CASSSNRNQKADSPLHF.

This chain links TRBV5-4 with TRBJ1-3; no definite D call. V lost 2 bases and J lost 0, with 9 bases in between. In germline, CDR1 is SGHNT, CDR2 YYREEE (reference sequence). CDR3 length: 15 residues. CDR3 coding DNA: TGTGCCAGCAGCTTAGGGTCTTTCTCTGGAAACACCATATATTTT. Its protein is CASSLGSFSGNTIYF.

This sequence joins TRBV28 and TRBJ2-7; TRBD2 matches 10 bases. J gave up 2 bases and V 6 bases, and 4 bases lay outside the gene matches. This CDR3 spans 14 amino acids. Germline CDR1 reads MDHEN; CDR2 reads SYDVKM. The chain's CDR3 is CASSLGLAAYEQYF. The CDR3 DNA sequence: TGTGCCAGCAGCCTTGGACTAGCGGCCTACGAGCAGTACTTC.

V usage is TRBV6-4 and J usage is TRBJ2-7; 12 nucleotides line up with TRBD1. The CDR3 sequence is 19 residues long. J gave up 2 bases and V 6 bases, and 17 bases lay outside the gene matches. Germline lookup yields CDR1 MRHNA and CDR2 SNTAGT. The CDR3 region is CASSLRGTGGAKFTYEQYF. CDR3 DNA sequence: TGTGCCAGCAGCCTCAGAGGGACAGGGGGCGCGAAGTTCACCTACGAGCAGTACTTC.

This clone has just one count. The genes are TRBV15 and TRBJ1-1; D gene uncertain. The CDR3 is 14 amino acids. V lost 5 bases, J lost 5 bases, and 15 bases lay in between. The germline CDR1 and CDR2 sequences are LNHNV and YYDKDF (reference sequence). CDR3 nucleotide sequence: TGTGCCACCAGCCGGAACCAGGTGGCTACTGAAGCTTTCTTT. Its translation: CATSRNQVATEAFF.

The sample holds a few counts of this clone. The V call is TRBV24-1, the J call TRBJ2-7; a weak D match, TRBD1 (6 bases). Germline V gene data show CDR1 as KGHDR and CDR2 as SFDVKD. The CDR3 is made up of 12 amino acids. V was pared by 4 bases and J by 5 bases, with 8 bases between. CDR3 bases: TGTGCCACCAGTGAACAGGGCCACGAGCAGTACTTC. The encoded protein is CATSEQGHEQYF.

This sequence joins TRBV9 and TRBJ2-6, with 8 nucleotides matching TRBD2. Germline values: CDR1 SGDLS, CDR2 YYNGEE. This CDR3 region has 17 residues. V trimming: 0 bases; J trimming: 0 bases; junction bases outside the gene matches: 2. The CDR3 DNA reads TGTGCCAGCAGCGTAGGGAGCGGGAGCTCTGGGGCCAACGTCCTGACTTTC. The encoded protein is CASSVGSGSSGANVLTF.

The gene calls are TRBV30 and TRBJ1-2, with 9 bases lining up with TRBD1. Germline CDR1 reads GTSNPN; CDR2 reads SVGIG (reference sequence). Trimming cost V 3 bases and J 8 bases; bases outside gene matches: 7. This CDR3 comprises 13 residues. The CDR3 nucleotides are TGTGCCTGGAGACTACAGGGGGCTTGGGGCTACACCTTC. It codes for CAWRLQGAWGYTF.

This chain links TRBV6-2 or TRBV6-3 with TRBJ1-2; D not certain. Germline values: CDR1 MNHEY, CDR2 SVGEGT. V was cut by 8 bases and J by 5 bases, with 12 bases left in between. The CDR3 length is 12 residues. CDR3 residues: CASGSRWYGYTF. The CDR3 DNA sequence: TGTGCCAGCGGTTCCCGTTGGTATGGCTACACCTTC.

DNA of the CDR3: TGCGCCAGCAGTCTTGAGAGGGGTGGGTACATATCCTATAATTCACCCCTCCACTTT. Translated: CASSLERGGYISYNSPLHF. The rearrangement links TRBV23-1 to TRBJ1-6; possible D gene TRBD1, 5 bases. TRBV23-1 is treated as an ORF (open reading frame) with a function not yet certain. The V end lost 4 bases, the J end lost 1 base, and 20 bases lay between the germline ends. CDR3 length: 19 residues.

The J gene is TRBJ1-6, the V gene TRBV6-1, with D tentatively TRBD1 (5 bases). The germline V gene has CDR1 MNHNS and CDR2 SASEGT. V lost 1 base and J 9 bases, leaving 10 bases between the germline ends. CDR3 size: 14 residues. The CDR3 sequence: CASSEVGRGSPLHF. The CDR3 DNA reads TGTGCCAGCAGTGAAGTGGGGAGGGGTTCACCCCTCCACTTT.

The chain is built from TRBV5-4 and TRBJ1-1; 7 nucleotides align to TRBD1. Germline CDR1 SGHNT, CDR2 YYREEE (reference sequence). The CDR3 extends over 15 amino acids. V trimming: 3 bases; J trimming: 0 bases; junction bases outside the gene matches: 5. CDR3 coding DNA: TGTGCCAGCAGCTCCAGGGGGATCATGAACACTGAAGCTTTCTTT. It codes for CASSSRGIMNTEAFF. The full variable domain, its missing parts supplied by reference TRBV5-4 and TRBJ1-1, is ETGVTQSPTHLIKTRGQQVTLRCSSQSGHNTVSWYQQALGQGPQFIFQYYREEENGRGNFPPRFSGLQFPNYSSELNVNALELDDSALYLCASSSRGIMNTEAFFGQGTRLTVV.

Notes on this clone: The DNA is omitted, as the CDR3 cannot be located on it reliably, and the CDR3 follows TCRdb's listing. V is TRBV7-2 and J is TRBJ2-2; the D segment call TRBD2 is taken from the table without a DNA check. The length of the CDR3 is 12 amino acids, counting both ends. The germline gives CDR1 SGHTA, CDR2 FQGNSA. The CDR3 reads CASNRRAGELFF.

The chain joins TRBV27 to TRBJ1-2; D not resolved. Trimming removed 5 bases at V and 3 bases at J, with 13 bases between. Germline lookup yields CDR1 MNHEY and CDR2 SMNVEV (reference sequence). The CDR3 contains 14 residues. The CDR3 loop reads CASSPRAGYYGYTF. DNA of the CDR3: TGTGCCAGCAGTCCGAGGGCCGGGTACTATGGCTACACCTTC.

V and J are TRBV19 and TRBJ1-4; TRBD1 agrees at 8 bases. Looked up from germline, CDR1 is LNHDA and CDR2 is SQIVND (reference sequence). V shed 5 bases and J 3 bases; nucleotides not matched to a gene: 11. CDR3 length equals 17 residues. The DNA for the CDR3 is TGTGCCAGTAGTCTCCCTCCTCAGGGGGCAGCTAATGAAAAACTGTTTTTT. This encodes CASSLPPQGAANEKLFF.

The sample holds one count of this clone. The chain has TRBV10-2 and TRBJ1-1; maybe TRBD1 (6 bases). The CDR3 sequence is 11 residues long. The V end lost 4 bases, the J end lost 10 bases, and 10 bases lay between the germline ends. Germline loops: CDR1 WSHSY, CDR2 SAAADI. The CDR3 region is CASSAQGGAFF. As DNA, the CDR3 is TGCGCCAGCAGTGCACAGGGAGGAGCTTTCTTT.

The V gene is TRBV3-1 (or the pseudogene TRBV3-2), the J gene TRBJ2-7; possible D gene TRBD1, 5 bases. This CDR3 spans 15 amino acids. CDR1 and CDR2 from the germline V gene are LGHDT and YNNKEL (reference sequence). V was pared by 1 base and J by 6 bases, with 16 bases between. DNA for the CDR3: TGTGCCAGCAGCCAAGGTCCAGGGTGGCTCCTCGAGCAGTACTTC. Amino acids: CASSQGPGWLLEQYF.

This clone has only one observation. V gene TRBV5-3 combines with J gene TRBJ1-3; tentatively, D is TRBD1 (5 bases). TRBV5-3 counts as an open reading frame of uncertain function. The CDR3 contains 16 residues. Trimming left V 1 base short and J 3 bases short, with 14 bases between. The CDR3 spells CARSLQPWGFGNTIYF. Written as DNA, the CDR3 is TGTGCCAGAAGCTTGCAACCGTGGGGGTTTGGAAACACCATATATTTT.

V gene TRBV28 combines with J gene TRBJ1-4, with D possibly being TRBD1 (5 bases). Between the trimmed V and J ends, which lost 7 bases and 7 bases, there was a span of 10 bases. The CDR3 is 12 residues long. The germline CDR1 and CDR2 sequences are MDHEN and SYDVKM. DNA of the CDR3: TGTGCCAGCACAGCGAGGGGTGAAAAACTGTTTTTT. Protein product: CASTARGEKLFF.

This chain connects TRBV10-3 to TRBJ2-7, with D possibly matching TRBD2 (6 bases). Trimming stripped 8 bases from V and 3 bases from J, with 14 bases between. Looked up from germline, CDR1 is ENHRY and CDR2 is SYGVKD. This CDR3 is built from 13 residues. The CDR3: CAICSGTDYEQYF. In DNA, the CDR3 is TGTGCCATCTGTTCCGGGACTGACTACGAGCAGTACTTC.

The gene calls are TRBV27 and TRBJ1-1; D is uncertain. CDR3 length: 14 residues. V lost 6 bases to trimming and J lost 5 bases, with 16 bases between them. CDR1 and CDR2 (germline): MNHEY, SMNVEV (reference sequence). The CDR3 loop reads CASSPLEARTEAFF. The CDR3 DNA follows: TGTGCCAGCAGCCCTCTTGAGGCGCGGACTGAAGCTTTCTTT.